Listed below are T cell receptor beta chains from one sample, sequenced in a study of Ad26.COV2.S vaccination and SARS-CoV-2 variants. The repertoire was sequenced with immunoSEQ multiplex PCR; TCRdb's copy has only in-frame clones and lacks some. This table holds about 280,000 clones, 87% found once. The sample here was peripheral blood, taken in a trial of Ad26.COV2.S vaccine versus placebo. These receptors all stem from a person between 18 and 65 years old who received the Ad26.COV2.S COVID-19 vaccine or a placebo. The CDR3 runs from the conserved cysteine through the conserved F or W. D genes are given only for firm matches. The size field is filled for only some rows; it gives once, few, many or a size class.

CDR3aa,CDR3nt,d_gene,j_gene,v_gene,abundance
CASSLAGVDTQYF,TGTGCCAGCAGTTTAGCCGGGGTAGATACGCAGTATTTT,.,TRBJ2-3,TRBV12-3/TRBV12-4,.
CASSEGLAARSSYNEQFF,TGCGCCAGCAGTGAGGGACTAGCGGCAAGGAGCTCCTACAATGAGCAGTTCTTC,TRBD2,TRBJ2-1,TRBV10-2,.
CASSQGREKLFF,TGTGCCAGCAGCCAAGGTCGCGAAAAACTGTTTTTT,.,TRBJ1-4,TRBV3-1/TRBV3-2,.
CASSPQDIAGGAETQYF,TGTGCCAGCAGCCCCCAAGACATAGCGGGGGGAGCTGAGACCCAGTACTTC,TRBD2,TRBJ2-5,TRBV3-1/TRBV3-2,.
CASSFYSNQPQHF,TGTGCCAGCAGCTTCTATAGCAATCAGCCCCAGCATTTT,.,TRBJ1-5,TRBV7-8,.
CASSEGPYNEQFF,TGTGCCAGCAGTGAGGGGCCATACAATGAGCAGTTCTTC,.,TRBJ2-1,TRBV6-1,.
CASSQGTAGNTIYF,TGTGCCAGCAGCCAAGGGACGGCTGGAAACACCATATATTTT,.,TRBJ1-3,TRBV14,once
CASSLLANTGELFF,TGTGCCAGCAGCTTACTCGCGAACACCGGGGAGCTGTTTTTT,.,TRBJ2-2,TRBV7-8,.
CASGRSENEQFF,TGTGCTAGTGGCCGCAGCGAGAATGAGCAGTTCTTC,.,TRBJ2-1,TRBV12-5,.
CASSDRETSTDTQYF,TGTGCCAGCAGTGACAGGGAGACTAGCACAGATACGCAGTATTTT,TRBD1,TRBJ2-3,TRBV6-2/TRBV6-3,.
CASSLDPGANYGYTF,TGTGCCAGCAGCTTAGATCCAGGGGCGAACTATGGCTACACCTTC,.,TRBJ1-2,TRBV7-2,.
CASSQDPGGGSPLHF,TGCGCCAGCAGCCAAGACCCAGGGGGAGGGTCACCCCTCCACTTT,TRBD1,TRBJ1-6,TRBV4-1,.
CASSPRTSPDTQYF,TGCGCCAGCAGCCCGAGGACGAGTCCAGATACGCAGTATTTT,.,TRBJ2-3,TRBV5-1,.
CASSLDRAYQETQYF,TGCGCCAGCAGCCTCGACAGGGCCTACCAAGAGACCCAGTACTTC,TRBD1,TRBJ2-5,TRBV5-1,few
CASSSDLWTGHQPQHF,TGTGCCAGCAGCTCCGATTTGTGGACAGGGCATCAGCCCCAGCATTTT,TRBD1,TRBJ1-5,TRBV7-9,.
CASSQLTGQADTQYF,TGCGCCAGCAGCCAATTGACAGGCCAGGCAGATACGCAGTATTTT,.,TRBJ2-3,TRBV4-3,.
CASSIAGPNYNEQFF,TGTGCCAGCAGCATAGCGGGACCGAACTACAATGAGCAGTTCTTC,TRBD2,TRBJ2-1,TRBV4-2,once
CASSLWTSGRASDTQYF,TGTGCCAGCAGTCTCTGGACTAGCGGGAGGGCCTCAGATACGCAGTATTTT,TRBD2,TRBJ2-3,TRBV27,few
CASSLSGSNTGELFF,TGTGCCAGCAGCTTATCCGGATCGAACACCGGGGAGCTGTTTTTT,.,TRBJ2-2,TRBV7-2,.
CASSPSGGARTSTDTQYF,TGTGCCAGCAGCCCTAGCGGGGGGGCACGTACTAGCACAGATACGCAGTATTTT,TRBD2,TRBJ2-3,TRBV4-2,.
CASSLTQLTSNTEAFF,TGTGCCAGCAGCTTGACACAGCTTACCTCGAACACTGAAGCTTTCTTT,.,TRBJ1-1,TRBV5-5,.
CSGETGPYEQYF,TGCAGCGGGGAGACGGGGCCCTACGAGCAGTACTTC,.,TRBJ2-7,TRBV29-1,.
CASSQGSLAGSDEQFF,TGCGCCAGCAGCCAAGGCTCCCTAGCGGGGTCGGATGAGCAGTTCTTC,TRBD2,TRBJ2-1,TRBV4-3,.
CASSVDLGETGNEQFF,TGTGCCAGCAGCGTAGATCTGGGGGAGACAGGGAATGAGCAGTTCTTC,TRBD1,TRBJ2-1,TRBV9,.
CASSSNPLLYGYTF,TGTGCCAGCAGCTCGAACCCTCTCCTATATGGCTACACCTTC,.,TRBJ1-2,TRBV5-6,few
CASSSIRQGLEAFF,TGCGCCAGCAGCTCCATCCGACAGGGCCTTGAAGCTTTCTTT,TRBD1,TRBJ1-1,TRBV5-1,.
CASSANADTQYF,TGTGCCAGCAGCGCCAATGCAGATACGCAGTATTTT,.,TRBJ2-3,TRBV5-4,.
CASSLKVNTEAFF,TGTGCCAGCAGTTTAAAGGTGAACACTGAAGCTTTCTTT,.,TRBJ1-1,TRBV12-3/TRBV12-4,.
CASSRGQPYGYTF,TGTGCCAGCAGCCGGGGGCAGCCCTATGGCTACACCTTC,.,TRBJ1-2,TRBV7-9,.
CAISETSAGGYGYTF,TGTGCCATCAGTGAGACGTCGGCAGGGGGCTATGGCTACACCTTC,TRBD1,TRBJ1-2,TRBV10-3,.
CASSGAGGEDGYTF,TGTGCCAGCAGTGGGGCAGGGGGCGAGGATGGCTACACCTTC,TRBD1,TRBJ1-2,TRBV25-1,.
CASSLGLTNYGYTF,TGCGCCAGCAGCCTGGGGCTGACGAACTATGGCTACACCTTC,.,TRBJ1-2,TRBV4-3,.
CATGENTEAFF,TGTGCCACAGGGGAGAACACTGAAGCTTTCTTT,TRBD1,TRBJ1-1,TRBV30,once
CASSVGGTGRYGYTF,TGTGCCAGCAGCGTAGGGGGGACAGGACGCTATGGCTACACCTTC,TRBD1,TRBJ1-2,TRBV9,.
CASSFGQGSFLNTEAFF,TGCGCCAGCAGCTTTGGACAGGGTAGCTTTTTGAACACTGAAGCTTTCTTT,TRBD1,TRBJ1-1,TRBV5-1,.
CAWSVTEHQPQHF,TGTGCCTGGAGTGTGACGGAGCATCAGCCCCAGCATTTT,.,TRBJ1-5,TRBV30,.
CASSIGENRDTQYF,TGCGCCAGCAGCATAGGCGAAAACCGGGATACGCAGTATTTT,.,TRBJ2-3,TRBV5-1,few
CASSLATNYGYTF,TGTGCCAGCAGTTTGGCTACTAACTATGGCTACACCTTC,.,TRBJ1-2,TRBV6-2/TRBV6-3,few
CASSRLSGGYNEQFF,TGTGCCAGCAGCCGCCTTAGCGGGGGATACAATGAGCAGTTCTTC,TRBD2,TRBJ2-1,TRBV3-1/TRBV3-2,.
CATSSGGGIAEAFF,TGTGCCACCAGCAGCGGGGGGGGTATCGCTGAAGCTTTCTTT,.,TRBJ1-1,TRBV15,.
CAISESGGAGYGYTF,TGTGCCATCAGTGAGTCCGGGGGCGCCGGCTATGGCTACACCTTC,.,TRBJ1-2,TRBV10-3,few
CASSYTRDRLGEAFF,TGTGCCAGCAGCTACACCAGGGACAGGCTTGGGGAAGCTTTCTTT,TRBD1,TRBJ1-1,TRBV3-1/TRBV3-2,.
CASSNPGTGELFF,TGTGCCAGCAGCAACCCAGGGACCGGGGAGCTGTTTTTT,.,TRBJ2-2,TRBV7-6,.
CASSLATGSSNYGYTF,TGCGCCAGCAGCTTGGCCACAGGGAGCTCGAACTATGGCTACACCTTC,.,TRBJ1-2,TRBV5-1,.
CASSLARDSLERGYTF,TGCGCCAGCAGCCTAGCCCGGGACAGCCTAGAGAGGGGCTACACCTTC,TRBD1,TRBJ1-2,TRBV5-1,.
CASSDTGFQPQHF,TGTGCCAGTAGTGATACAGGGTTTCAGCCCCAGCATTTT,.,TRBJ1-5,TRBV19,few
CASSLTLGQFF,TGTGCCAGCAGTCTGACTCTGGGGCAGTTCTTC,.,TRBJ2-1,TRBV12-3/TRBV12-4,.
CATSREPMNTEAFF,TGTGCCACCAGCAGAGAACCCATGAACACTGAAGCTTTCTTT,.,TRBJ1-1,TRBV15,.
CASSRPGTGEEGYTF,TGTGCCAGCAGCAGACCCGGGACAGGGGAAGAAGGCTACACCTTC,TRBD1,TRBJ1-2,TRBV7-8,.
CASSHAGGQAIIYGYTF,TGTGCCAGCAGCCACGCCGGCGGACAGGCGATTATCTATGGCTACACCTTC,TRBD1,TRBJ1-2,TRBV7-9,few
CASSFNPSSTDTQYF,TGTGCCAGCAGCTTCAATCCTAGCAGCACAGATACGCAGTATTTT,.,TRBJ2-3,TRBV5-4,.
CASSGRSSTDTQYF,TGTGCCAGCAGCGGCAGGTCTAGCACAGATACGCAGTATTTT,.,TRBJ2-3,TRBV7-2,.
CAISEGYSNQPQHF,TGTGCCATCAGTGAGGGGTATAGCAATCAGCCCCAGCATTTT,.,TRBJ1-5,TRBV10-3,few
CASSTHGVAKNIQYF,TGTGCCAGTAGTACCCACGGGGTAGCCAAAAACATTCAGTACTTC,.,TRBJ2-4,TRBV19,.
CASSPGGMTYEQYF,TGTGCCAGCAGTCCCGGCGGAATGACCTACGAGCAGTACTTC,.,TRBJ2-7,TRBV6-5,.